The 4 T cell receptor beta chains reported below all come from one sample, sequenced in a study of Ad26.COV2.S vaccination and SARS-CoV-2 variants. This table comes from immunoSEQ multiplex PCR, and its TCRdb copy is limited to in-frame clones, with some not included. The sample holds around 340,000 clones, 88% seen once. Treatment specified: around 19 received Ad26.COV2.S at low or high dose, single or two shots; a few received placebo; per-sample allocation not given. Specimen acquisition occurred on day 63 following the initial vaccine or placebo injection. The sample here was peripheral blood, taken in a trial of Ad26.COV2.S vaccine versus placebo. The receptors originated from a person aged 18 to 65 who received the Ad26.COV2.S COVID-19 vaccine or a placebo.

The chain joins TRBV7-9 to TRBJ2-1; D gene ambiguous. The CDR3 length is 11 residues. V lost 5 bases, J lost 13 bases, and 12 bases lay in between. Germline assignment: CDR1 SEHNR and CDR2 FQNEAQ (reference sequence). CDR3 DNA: TGTGCCAGCAGCCCTGATTTATATCAGTTCTTC. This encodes CASSPDLYQFF.

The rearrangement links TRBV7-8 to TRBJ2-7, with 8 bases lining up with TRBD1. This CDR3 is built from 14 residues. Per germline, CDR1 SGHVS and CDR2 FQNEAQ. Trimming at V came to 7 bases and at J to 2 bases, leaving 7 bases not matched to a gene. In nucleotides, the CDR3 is TGTGCCAGCAATCCCCCAGGGGGCGCCTACGAGCAGTACTTC. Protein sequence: CASNPPGGAYEQYF.

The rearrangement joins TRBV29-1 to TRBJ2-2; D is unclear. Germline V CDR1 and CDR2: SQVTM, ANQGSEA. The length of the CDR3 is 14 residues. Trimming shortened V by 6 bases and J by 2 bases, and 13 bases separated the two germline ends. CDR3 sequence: CSVFFRINTGELFF. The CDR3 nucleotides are TGCAGCGTCTTTTTCAGGATTAACACCGGGGAGCTGTTTTTT.

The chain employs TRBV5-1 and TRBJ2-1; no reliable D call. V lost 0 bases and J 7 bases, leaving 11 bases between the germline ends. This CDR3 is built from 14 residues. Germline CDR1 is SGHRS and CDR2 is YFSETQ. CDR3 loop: CASSLVGPGNEQFF. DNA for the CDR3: TGCGCCAGCAGCTTGGTTGGCCCGGGTAATGAGCAGTTCTTC.